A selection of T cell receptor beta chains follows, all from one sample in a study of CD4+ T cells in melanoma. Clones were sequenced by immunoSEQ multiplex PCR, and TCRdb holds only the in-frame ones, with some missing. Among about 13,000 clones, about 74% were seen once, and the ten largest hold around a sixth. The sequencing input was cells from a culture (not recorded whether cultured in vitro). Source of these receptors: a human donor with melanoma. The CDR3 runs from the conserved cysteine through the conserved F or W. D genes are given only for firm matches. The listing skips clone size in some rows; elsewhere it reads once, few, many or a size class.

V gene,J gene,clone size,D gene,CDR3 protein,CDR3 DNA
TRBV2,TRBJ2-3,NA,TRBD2,CASRASGGAINTQYF,TGTGCCAGCAGGGCTAGCGGGGGGGCGATAAATACGCAGTATTTT
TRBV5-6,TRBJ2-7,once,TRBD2,CASSHGLAGAWSSYEQYF,TGTGCCAGCAGCCATGGACTAGCGGGGGCCTGGAGCTCCTACGAGCAGTACTTC
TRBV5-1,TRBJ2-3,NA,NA,CASSLGTEDTQYF,TGCGCCAGCAGCTTAGGGACCGAAGATACGCAGTATTTT
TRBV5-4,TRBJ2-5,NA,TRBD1,CASSLNRGRGETQYF,TGTGCCAGCAGCTTAAACAGGGGTCGCGGGGAGACCCAGTACTTC
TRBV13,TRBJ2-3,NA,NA,CASSLDAGLGGTDTQYF,TGTGCCAGCAGCTTGGATGCGGGACTCGGAGGCACAGATACGCAGTATTTT
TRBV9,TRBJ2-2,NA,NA,CASSENMNTGELFF,TGTGCCAGCAGCGAGAACATGAACACCGGGGAGCTGTTTTTT
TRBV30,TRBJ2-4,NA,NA,CAWSVTPRIIQYF,TGTGCCTGGAGTGTAACCCCCCGGATCATTCAGTACTTC
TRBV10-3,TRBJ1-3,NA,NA,CAISARGVESSGNTIYF,TGTGCCATCAGTGCGCGGGGGGTTGAAAGCTCTGGAAACACCATATATTTT
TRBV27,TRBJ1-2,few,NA,CASSFLGGRERGYTF,TGTGCCAGCAGTTTCCTCGGTGGGCGGGAGAGAGGCTACACCTTC
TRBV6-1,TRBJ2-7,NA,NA,CASSEAAGQIYEQYF,TGTGCCAGCAGTGAAGCGGCAGGACAGATCTACGAGCAGTACTTC
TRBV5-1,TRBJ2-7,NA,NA,CASSSSGTVVEQYF,TGCGCCAGCAGCTCCTCCGGGACGGTCGTCGAGCAGTACTTC
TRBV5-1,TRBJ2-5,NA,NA,CASSGGGSQETQYF,TGCGCCAGCAGCGGCGGGGGCAGCCAAGAGACCCAGTACTTC
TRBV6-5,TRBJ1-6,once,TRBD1,CASRPDRGVNSPLHF,TGTGCCAGCAGACCGGACAGGGGAGTAAATTCACCCCTCCACTTT
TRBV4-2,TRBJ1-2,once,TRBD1,CASSLTGKGADGYTF,TGTGCCAGCAGCTTGACGGGGAAGGGGGCAGATGGCTACACCTTC
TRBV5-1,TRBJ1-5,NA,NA,CASSMQPQHF,TGCGCCAGCAGCATGCAGCCCCAGCATTTT
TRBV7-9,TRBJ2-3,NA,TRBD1,CASSPGGQVADTQYF,TGTGCCAGCAGCCCAGGCGGACAGGTTGCGGATACGCAGTATTTT
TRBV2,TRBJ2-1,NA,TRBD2,CASSGKRGVDNEQFF,TGTGCCAGCAGTGGGAAGCGGGGGGTGGACAATGAGCAGTTCTTC
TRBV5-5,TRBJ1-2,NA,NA,CASSLNLYGYTF,TGTGCCAGCAGCTTGAACCTCTATGGCTACACCTTC
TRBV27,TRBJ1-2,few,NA,CASSYRTGYGYTF,TGTGCCAGCAGTTACCGGACCGGCTATGGCTACACCTTC
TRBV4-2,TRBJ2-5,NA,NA,CASSLTPDQETQYF,TGTGCCAGCAGCTTAACTCCAGACCAAGAGACCCAGTACTTC
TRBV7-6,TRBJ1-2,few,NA,CASSLEGYGYTF,TGTGCCAGCAGCTTAGAAGGCTATGGCTACACCTTC
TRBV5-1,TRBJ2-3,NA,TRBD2,CASSFSGATDTQYF,TGCGCCAGCAGCTTTAGCGGGGCGACAGATACGCAGTATTTT
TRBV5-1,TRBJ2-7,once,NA,CASSLSGVSYEQYF,TGCGCCAGCAGCTTGTCAGGGGTTTCCTACGAGCAGTACTTC
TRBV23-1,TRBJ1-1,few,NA,CASSMEGTEAFF,TGCGCCAGCTCTATGGAGGGCACTGAAGCTTTCTTT
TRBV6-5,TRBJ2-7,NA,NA,CASSVDGRYEQYF,TGTGCCAGCAGTGTGGATGGAAGATACGAGCAGTACTTC
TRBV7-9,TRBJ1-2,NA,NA,CASSLEGGSSYGYTF,TGTGCCAGCAGCTTAGAGGGAGGGAGCTCCTATGGCTACACCTTC
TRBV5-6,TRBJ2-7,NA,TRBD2,CASRKAGGAYEQYF,TGTGCCAGCAGAAAGGCGGGGGGAGCCTACGAGCAGTACTTC
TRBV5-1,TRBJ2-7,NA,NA,CASSSTGSLYEQYF,TGCGCCAGCAGCTCGACGGGGTCACTCTACGAGCAGTACTTC
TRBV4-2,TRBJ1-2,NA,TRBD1,CASSLGQGGFAVYGYTF,TGTGCCAGCAGCCTCGGACAGGGCGGTTTCGCAGTCTATGGCTACACCTTC
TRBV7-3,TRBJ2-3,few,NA,CASSPGTFAPDTQYF,TGTGCCAGCAGCCCGGGGACATTCGCCCCAGATACGCAGTATTTT
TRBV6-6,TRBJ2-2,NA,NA,CASKWGDRNGELFF,TGTGCCAGCAAGTGGGGGGACCGTAACGGGGAGCTGTTTTTT
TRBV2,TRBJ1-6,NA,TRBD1,CASSRQGISYNSPLHF,TGTGCCAGCAGTAGACAGGGTATCTCCTATAATTCACCCCTCCACTTT
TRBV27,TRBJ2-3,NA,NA,CASSFQVSTDTQYF,TGTGCCAGCAGTTTCCAGGTTAGCACAGATACGCAGTATTTT
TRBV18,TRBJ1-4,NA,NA,CASSTGPTNEKLFF,TGTGCCAGCTCCACAGGGCCAACTAATGAAAAACTGTTTTTT
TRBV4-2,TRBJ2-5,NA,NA,CASSQASAGATDGTQYF,TGTGCCAGCAGCCAAGCTTCCGCGGGGGCCACCGACGGGACCCAGTACTTC
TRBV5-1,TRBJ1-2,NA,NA,CASRYTTDSYGYTF,TGCGCCAGCAGATACACTACAGACTCCTATGGCTACACCTTC
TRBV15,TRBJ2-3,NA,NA,CATSRTSTDTQYF,TGTGCCACCAGCAGGACTAGCACAGATACGCAGTATTTT
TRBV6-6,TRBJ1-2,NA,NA,CASSLQSGGGYTF,TGTGCCAGCAGTTTACAGTCTGGAGGGGGCTACACCTTC
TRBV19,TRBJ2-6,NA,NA,CASSIGEGAGGANVLTF,TGTGCCAGTAGTATAGGGGAGGGGGCAGGAGGGGCCAACGTCCTGACTTTC
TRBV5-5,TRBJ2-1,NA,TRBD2,CASSLARGGADEQFF,TGTGCCAGCAGCTTGGCCCGGGGGGGGGCGGATGAGCAGTTCTTC
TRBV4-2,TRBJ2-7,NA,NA,CASSQELGVQYF,TGTGCCAGCAGCCAAGAGCTGGGAGTGCAGTACTTC
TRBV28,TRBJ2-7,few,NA,CASSFRGGTPPKYF,TGTGCCAGCAGTTTCAGGGGGGGCACCCCTCCGAAGTACTTC
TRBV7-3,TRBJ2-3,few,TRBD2,CASSYTSGGRSTDTQYF,TGTGCCAGCAGCTACACTAGCGGGGGGCGTAGCACAGATACGCAGTATTTT
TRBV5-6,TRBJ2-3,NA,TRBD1,CASRADRAADTQYF,TGTGCCAGCAGAGCTGACAGGGCAGCAGATACGCAGTATTTT
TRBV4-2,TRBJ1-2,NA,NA,CASNLGGRYGYTF,TGTGCCAGCAACCTGGGGGGTCGGTATGGCTACACCTTC
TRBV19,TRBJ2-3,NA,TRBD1,CASDRGGRTDTQYF,TGTGCCAGCGACAGGGGAGGTAGGACAGATACGCAGTATTTT
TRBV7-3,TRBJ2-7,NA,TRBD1,CASSVGQAYEQYF,TGTGCCAGCAGCGTGGGACAGGCCTACGAGCAGTACTTC
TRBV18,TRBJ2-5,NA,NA,CASSPALTGTQYF,TGTGCCAGCTCACCGGCACTAACCGGGACCCAGTACTTC
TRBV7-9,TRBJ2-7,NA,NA,CASSGNEQYF,TGTGCCAGCAGTGGGAACGAGCAGTACTTC
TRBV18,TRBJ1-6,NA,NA,CASSPLGRSSYNSPLHF,TGTGCCAGCTCACCCCTGGGCCGGAGCTCCTATAATTCACCCCTCCACTTT
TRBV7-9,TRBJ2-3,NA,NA,CASSLEATSYAQYF,TGTGCCAGCAGCTTAGAGGCCACTAGCTACGCGCAGTATTTT
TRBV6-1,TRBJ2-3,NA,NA,CASSPRLTTDTQYF,TGTGCCAGCAGTCCGCGTTTAACCACAGATACGCAGTATTTT